This T cell receptor (beta chain) appears in the sequencing data of a study of blood T cell repertoires in COVID-19. At the level of the study: PBMCs, B-cell-depleted T cells, or T cells provided the cDNA or gDNA that made up the material.

One Seattle source followed patients from active infection through their disease course. This CDR3 is 13 amino acids long. V dropped 3 bases and J dropped 1 base, with 4 bases sitting between them. Germline loops: CDR1 LNHDA, CDR2 SQIVND (reference sequence). TCRdb's table, derived via immunoSEQ multiplex PCR, lists solely in-frame clones and lacks some. The top ten clones hold over 4% of a sample with some 240,000 clones, approximately 85% of them seen once. The chain carries TRBV19 and TRBJ1-3, with unresolved D. The source is a woman in her sixties or seventies with COVID-19, enrolled during active disease. The sequencing sample was made of peripheral blood. The CDR3 sequence: CASSITSGNTIYF. CDR3 nucleotide sequence: TGTGCCAGTAGTATCACATCTGGAAACACCATATATTTT.